The 18 T cell receptor beta chains below all came from one sample that was sequenced in a study of cytomegalovirus exposure and HLA in healthy donors. Researchers ran the PCR with 60 Vbeta and 13 Jbeta primers. TCRdb's copy holds only in-frame clones and misses some; the assay was immunoSEQ multiplex PCR. The data hold roughly 110,000 clones, with roughly 82% observed a single time. The specimen was PBMCs. These receptors came from a man aged 50 to 60 in good health and CMV-seronegative.

The chain couples TRBV5-1 to TRBJ2-1; TRBD1 matches 8 bases. The V and J ends lost 0 bases and 5 bases, in that order; junction bases with no gene match: 4. The CDR3 sequence is 15 residues long. Germline V gene lookup returns CDR1 SGHRS and CDR2 YFSETQ. CDR3 DNA sequence: TGCGCCAGCAGCTTGGCAGGACAGGGAAACAATGAGCAGTTCTTC. Protein product: CASSLAGQGNNEQFF. The full variable domain, with the rest looked up from reference TRBV5-1 and TRBJ2-1, is KAGVTQTPRYLIKTRGQQVTLSCSPISGHRSVSWYQQTPGQGLQFLFEYFSETQRNKGNFPGRFSGRQFSNSRSEMNVSTLELGDSALYLCASSLAGQGNNEQFFGPGTRLTVL.

V and J are TRBV18 and TRBJ1-2, with 8 bases matching TRBD1. Per the germline V gene, CDR1 is KGHSH and CDR2 is LQKENI. The CDR3 is made up of 15 amino acids. With 2 bases clipped from V and 8 bases from J, the junction kept 10 bases outside the gene matches. CDR3 nucleotide sequence: TGTGCCAGCTCACCAGCTAACCGGGACAGGACAGGCTACACCTTC. Translated, it gives CASSPANRDRTGYTF. Full variable domain (rest looked up from reference TRBV18 and TRBJ1-2): NAGVMQNPRHLVRRRGQEARLRCSPMKGHSHVYWYRQLPEEGLKFMVYLQKENIIDESGMPKERFSAEFPKEGPSILRIQQVVRGDSAAYFCASSPANRDRTGYTFGSGTRLTVV.

The chain is built from TRBV19 and TRBJ2-7; TRBD1 matches at 11 bases. The J segment lost 2 bases and the V segment lost 5 bases, leaving 5 bases of the junction unmatched. Germline CDR1 is LNHDA and CDR2 is SQIVND (reference sequence). The CDR3 length is 15 residues. The DNA of the CDR3 is TGTGCCAGTAGTGCCGGACAGGGGGCTGCCTACGAGCAGTACTTC. Amino acids: CASSAGQGAAYEQYF.

V and J are TRBV4-3 and TRBJ1-1, with D maybe TRBD1 (5 bases). V lost 6 bases to trimming and J lost 0 bases, with 17 bases between them. The CDR3 is 16 amino acids. CDR1 and CDR2 (germline): LGHNA, YSLEER. The DNA of the CDR3 is TGCGCCAGCAGGCAATCCGGGGGTTGGGTGAACACTGAAGCTTTCTTT. Its protein product is CASRQSGGWVNTEAFF.

The chain couples TRBV4-1 to TRBJ1-3; D is perhaps TRBD1 (5 bases). CDR1 MGHRA and CDR2 YSYEKL come from the germline V gene. The CDR3 totals 14 residues. Trimming removed 0 bases at V and 4 bases at J, with 7 bases between. The CDR3 region is CASSQDRVGNTIYF. As DNA, the CDR3 is TGCGCCAGCAGCCAAGACAGGGTCGGAAACACCATATATTTT.

This sequence joins TRBV2 and TRBJ2-7, with D tentatively TRBD2 (7 bases). Trimming pared 6 bases from V and 0 bases from J, leaving 15 bases between. The CDR3 has 15 residues. The germline V gene has CDR1 SNHLY and CDR2 FYNNEI. The CDR3 reads CASRAGQTASYEQYF. The CDR3, as DNA: TGTGCCAGCAGAGCGGGACAAACCGCCTCCTACGAGCAGTACTTC. The full variable domain, completed using reference TRBV2 and TRBJ2-7, is EPEVTQTPSHQVTQMGQEVILRCVPISNHLYFYWYRQILGQKVEFLVSFYNNEISEKSEIFDDQFSVERPDGSNFTLKIRSTKLEDSAMYFCASRAGQTASYEQYFGPGTRLTVT.

This sequence joins TRBV2 and TRBJ2-1; 9 bases align to TRBD2. V dropped 5 bases and J dropped 8; count of bases not matched to a gene: 10. This CDR3 is built from 15 residues. CDR1 and CDR2 from the germline V gene are SNHLY and FYNNEI. The CDR3 bases are TGTGCCAGCAGTATTCTAGCGGGGAAGGAGTATGAGCAGTTCTTC. Its translation is CASSILAGKEYEQFF.

This clone was seen a few times. V is TRBV9 and J is TRBJ2-6; D is unclear. The CDR3 extends over 15 amino acids. Germline V lookup: CDR1 SGDLS, CDR2 YYNGEE. V was trimmed by 0 bases and J by 1 base, leaving 5 bases between them. CDR3 in DNA: TGTGCCAGCAGCGTAGTGCAGTCTGGGGCCAACGTCCTGACTTTC. As protein: CASSVVQSGANVLTF.

The rearrangement joins TRBV7-9 to TRBJ2-3; 7 bases line up with TRBD2. The germline CDR1 and CDR2 sequences are SEHNR and FQNEAQ (reference sequence). V lost 4 bases and J lost 0; bases outside the gene matches: 4. CDR3 length: 15 residues. CDR3 residues: CASSSRGDSTDTQYF. CDR3 bases: TGTGCCAGCAGCTCCCGGGGGGATAGCACAGATACGCAGTATTTT.

This chain connects TRBV5-1 to TRBJ1-6; 8 nucleotides align to TRBD1. V was pared by 4 bases and J by 10 bases, with 10 bases of the junction left unmatched. The CDR3 has 15 residues. Germline-derived CDR1 and CDR2 are SGHRS and YFSETQ. The CDR3 here is CASSMTGVIESPLHF. CDR3 nucleotides: TGCGCCAGCAGCATGACAGGGGTGATCGAATCACCCCTCCACTTT.

The chain joins TRBV2 to TRBJ2-7; D is perhaps TRBD1 (6 bases). The V end was cut by 1 base, the J end by 3 bases, with 10 bases between. Germline V CDR1 and CDR2: SNHLY, FYNNEI. The CDR3 has 14 residues. This CDR3 reads CASSEGGQVYEQYV. The DNA for the CDR3 is TGTGCCAGCAGTGAAGGGGGGCAGGTCTACGAGCAGTACGTC.

The chain uses TRBV10-3 and TRBJ2-1; possibly TRBD1 for D (7 bases). Germline V gene sequence: CDR1 ENHRY, CDR2 SYGVKD. The ends were cut back, 7 bases at V and 6 bases at J, with 16 bases in the middle. CDR3 length: 14 residues. CDR3 in DNA: TGTGCCATCATCAACGGGCAGGGGGGCAATGAGCAGTTCTTC. It translates to CAIINGQGGNEQFF.

The CDR3 sequence is CASSPGALETQYF. CDR3 coding DNA: TGTGCCAGCTCACCAGGGGCCCTAGAGACCCAGTACTTC. This chain links TRBV18 with TRBJ2-5; D is possibly TRBD1 (5 bases). The CDR3 runs 13 residues. Germline-derived CDR1 and CDR2 are KGHSH and LQKENI. V lost 2 bases, J lost 4 bases, and 8 bases lay in between.

J is TRBJ1-4 and V is TRBV6-1, with TRBD1 as a possible D gene (5 bases). Germline V gene lookup returns CDR1 MNHNS and CDR2 SASEGT. Deletions cut 7 bases from V and 7 bases from J, with 19 bases between. The CDR3 has 15 amino acids. CDR3 nucleotides: TGTGCCAGCAAACCACCTTCAGGGTTGGGTGAAAAACTGTTTTTT. It yields the protein CASKPPSGLGEKLFF.

J is TRBJ2-1 and V is TRBV5-4, with D possibly matching TRBD2 (5 bases). CDR3 length: 16 residues. CDR1 SGHNT and CDR2 YYREEE come from the germline V gene (reference sequence). V lost 4 bases and J lost 0, with 14 bases in between. The CDR3 nucleotides are TGTGCCAGCAGCCGTGACACGGGAAGCTCCTACAATGAGCAGTTCTTC. Protein: CASSRDTGSSYNEQFF.

This clone was recorded once. The chain employs TRBV5-6 and TRBJ2-1; D might be TRBD1 (5 bases). Germline V gene lookup returns CDR1 SGHDT and CDR2 YYEEEE. The CDR3 totals 16 residues. Trimming shortened V by 6 bases and J by 0 bases, and 16 bases separated the two germline ends. The CDR3 loop is CASNYLTGYSYNEQFF. CDR3 sequence (DNA): TGTGCCAGCAACTACCTCACAGGATACTCCTACAATGAGCAGTTCTTC.

The chain has TRBV29-1 and TRBJ1-1; 7 bases line up with TRBD1. V lost 6 bases to trimming and J lost 1 base; unmatched junction nucleotides: 5. Per germline, CDR1 SQVTM and CDR2 ANQGSEA. This CDR3 has 13 residues. Written as DNA, the CDR3 is TGCAGCGTCTGTCAGGGGGAGAACACTGAAGCTTTCTTT. Amino acid sequence: CSVCQGENTEAFF.

The V and J genes are TRBV6-5 and TRBJ1-3, with D maybe TRBD1 (5 bases). Deletions cut 8 bases from V and 0 bases from J, with 11 bases between. Germline lookup yields CDR1 MNHEY and CDR2 SVGAGI. The CDR3 covers 14 residues. This CDR3 reads CASSRQYSGNTIYF. DNA for the CDR3: TGTGCCAGCTCTAGACAGTACTCTGGAAACACCATATATTTT.